What follows are 9 T cell receptor beta chains derived from one specimen sequenced in a study of identical twins. Each CDR3 protein gets one entry after TCRdb re-called the 5' RACE reads with MiXCR. The data show 200,000 to 300,000 distinct CDR3 sequences, 6% to 8.5% seen once. The sample also formed part of further work on yellow fever vaccine responses in identical twins.

The sequenced material came from CD8+ T cells sorted from blood. These receptors came from a woman in her late teens or twenties in good health.

The V and J genes are TRBV2 and TRBJ2-7, with D tentatively TRBD2 (6 bases). The CDR3 runs to 11 residues. V lost 6 bases and J 7 bases, leaving 10 bases between the germline ends. Germline V gene data show CDR1 as SNHLY and CDR2 as FYNNEI. CDR3 DNA: TGTGCCAGCAGCCCCGGGGGAGAGCAGTACGTC. Translated: CASSPGGEQYV.

This clonotype was counted at least ten times. The V and J genes are TRBV7-2 and TRBJ2-3; no firm D call. Trimming removed 4 bases at V and 0 bases at J, with 8 bases between. Germline CDR1 reads SGHTA; CDR2 reads FQGNSA. CDR3 length equals 14 residues. The CDR3 DNA reads as TGTGCCAGCAGCTCGTGGGGTAGCACAGATACGCAGTATTTT. Encoded protein: CASSSWGSTDTQYF.

This chain joins TRBV7-9 and TRBJ2-7, with a tentative D call TRBD1 (5 bases). The V end was cut by 3 bases, the J end by 5 bases, with 17 bases between. Per germline, CDR1 SEHNR and CDR2 FQNEAQ (reference sequence). The CDR3 contains 15 residues. This CDR3 reads CASSFFSRETDEQYF. The DNA for the CDR3 is TGTGCCAGCAGCTTCTTCAGCAGGGAAACGGACGAGCAGTACTTC.

This clonotype was found many times. The chain links TRBV5-1 to TRBJ2-3; 8 bases fit TRBD2. The V gene end was trimmed by 0 bases and the J gene end by 3 bases; junction bases not matched to a gene: 6. This CDR3 is built from 16 residues. Germline assignment: CDR1 SGHRS and CDR2 YFSETQ. The CDR3 DNA is TGCGCCAGCAGCTTGGTCGGGACTAGAAAGACAGATACGCAGTATTTT. Amino acid sequence: CASSLVGTRKTDTQYF. Together with reference TRBV5-1 and TRBJ2-3, the CDR3 gives the full variable domain: KAGVTQTPRYLIKTRGQQVTLSCSPISGHRSVSWYQQTPGQGLQFLFEYFSETQRNKGNFPGRFSGRQFSNSRSEMNVSTLELGDSALYLCASSLVGTRKTDTQYFGPGTRLTVL.

This clonotype has at least ten counts. The V and J genes are TRBV5-1 and TRBJ2-1, with D uncertain. Trimming cost V 7 bases and J 2 bases, with 7 bases left between them. Germline CDR1 and CDR2: SGHRS and YFSETQ. The CDR3 sequence is 12 residues long. The CDR3 protein is CASRKAYNEQFF. CDR3 DNA sequence: TGCGCCAGCCGGAAAGCCTACAATGAGCAGTTCTTC. Full variable domain (outside the CDR3, taken from reference TRBV5-1 and TRBJ2-1): KAGVTQTPRYLIKTRGQQVTLSCSPISGHRSVSWYQQTPGQGLQFLFEYFSETQRNKGNFPGRFSGRQFSNSRSEMNVSTLELGDSALYLCASRKAYNEQFFGPGTRLTVL.

This rearrangement joins TRBV28 to TRBJ2-7; 7 positions agree with TRBD1. V lost 4 bases and J lost 3; bases outside the gene matches: 9. The CDR3 runs to 15 residues. CDR1 is MDHEN, CDR2 SYDVKM, per germline. The CDR3 loop is CASSSRQGPNYEQYV. In DNA form, the CDR3 reads TGTGCCAGCAGTTCCCGACAGGGCCCGAACTACGAGCAGTACGTC.

This clonotype was seen many times. The J gene is TRBJ2-5, the V gene TRBV11-1, with TRBD1 identical over 9 bases. The CDR3 totals 18 residues. The trim removed 2 bases at V and 2 bases at J, leaving 12 bases unmatched. CDR1 is SGHAT, CDR2 FQDESV, per germline (reference sequence). CDR3 sequence: CASSLLAQEDRGQETQYF. In DNA form, the CDR3 reads TGTGCCAGCAGCTTATTGGCCCAGGAAGACAGGGGGCAAGAGACCCAGTACTTC.

On this clonotype: The junction shows a germline mismatch at one end, possibly a read error. The chain links TRBV12-3 or TRBV12-4 to TRBJ2-5; D possibly corresponds to TRBD1 (5 bases). The CDR3 has 18 residues. CDR3 in amino acids: CTSSFDVQGRGIQETQYF. DNA for the CDR3: TGTACCAGCAGTTTTGATGTTCAGGGCCGCGGAATCCAAGAGACCCAGTACTTC.

The gene calls are TRBV29-1 and TRBJ2-1; 9 nucleotides match TRBD2. The CDR3 consists of 16 residues. The trim removed 0 bases at V and 2 bases at J, leaving 5 bases unmatched. Germline values: CDR1 SQVTM, CDR2 ANQGSEA. CDR3 in DNA: TGCAGCGTTGAAGATGTGGCGGGAGGGCCCTACAATGAGCAGTTCTTC. Amino acid sequence: CSVEDVAGGPYNEQFF.